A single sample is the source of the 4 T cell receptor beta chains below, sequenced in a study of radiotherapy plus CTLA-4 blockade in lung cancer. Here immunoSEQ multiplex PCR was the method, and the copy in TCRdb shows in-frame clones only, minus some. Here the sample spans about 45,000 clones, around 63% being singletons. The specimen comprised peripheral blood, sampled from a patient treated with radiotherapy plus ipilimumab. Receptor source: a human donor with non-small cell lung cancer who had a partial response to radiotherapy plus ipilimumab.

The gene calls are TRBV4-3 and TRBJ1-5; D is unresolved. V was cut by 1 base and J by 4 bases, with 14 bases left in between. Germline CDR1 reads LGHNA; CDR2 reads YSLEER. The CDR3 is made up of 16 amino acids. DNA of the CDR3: TGCGCCAGCAGCCAAGTGGCGGGGTTTGGTAATCAGCCCCAGCATTTT. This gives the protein CASSQVAGFGNQPQHF.

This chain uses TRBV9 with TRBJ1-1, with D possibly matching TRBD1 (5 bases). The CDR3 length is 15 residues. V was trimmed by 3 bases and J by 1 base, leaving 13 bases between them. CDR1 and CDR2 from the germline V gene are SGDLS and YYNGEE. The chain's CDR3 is CASSARLRGNTEAFF. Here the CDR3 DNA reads TGTGCCAGCAGCGCCCGGTTAAGGGGGAACACTGAAGCTTTCTTT.

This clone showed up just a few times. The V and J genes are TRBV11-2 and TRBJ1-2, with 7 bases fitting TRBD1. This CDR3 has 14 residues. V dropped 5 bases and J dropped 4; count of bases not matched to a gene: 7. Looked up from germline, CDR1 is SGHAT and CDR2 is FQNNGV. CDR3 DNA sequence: TGTGCCAGCAGCCCCACGGACAGGTTCTATGGCTACACCTTC. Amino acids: CASSPTDRFYGYTF.

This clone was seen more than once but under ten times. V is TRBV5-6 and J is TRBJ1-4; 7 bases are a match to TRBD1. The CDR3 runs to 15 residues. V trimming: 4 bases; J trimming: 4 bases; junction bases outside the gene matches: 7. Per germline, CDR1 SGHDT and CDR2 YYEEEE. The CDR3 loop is CASSRGTAINEKLFF. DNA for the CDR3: TGTGCCAGCAGCCGAGGGACAGCTATTAATGAAAAACTGTTTTTT.